These 28 T cell receptor beta chains originate from one sample sequenced in a study of cytomegalovirus exposure and HLA in healthy donors. PCR involved 60 Vbeta and 13 Jbeta primers. Here immunoSEQ multiplex PCR was the method, and the copy in TCRdb shows in-frame clones only, minus some. Of about 91,000 clones listed, roughly two thirds are singletons. The sample taken for sequencing was PBMCs. The receptors originated from a female donor in good health and CMV-seronegative.

The rearrangement joins TRBV10-1 to TRBJ2-2; 7 bases align to TRBD1. Trimming at V came to 5 bases and at J to 6 bases, leaving 3 bases not matched to a gene. The CDR3 length is 13 residues. From germline, CDR1 is WNHNN and CDR2 SYGVQD (reference sequence). The DNA of the CDR3 is TGCGCCAGCAGTACAACAGGGGCCGGGGAGCTGTTTTTT. It yields the protein CASSTTGAGELFF.

The rearrangement uses TRBV30 and TRBJ1-5, with D maybe TRBD1 (5 bases). Germline values: CDR1 GTSNPN, CDR2 SVGIG (reference sequence). Trimming took 6 bases from V and 0 from J, leaving 15 bases between them. The CDR3 consists of 15 residues. CDR3 nucleotide sequence: TGTGCCTGCCAGGGTGGGGATAGTAGCAATCAGCCCCAGCATTTT. Its protein product is CACQGGDSSNQPQHF. The full variable domain, rest sourced from reference TRBV30 and TRBJ1-5, is SQTIHQWPATLVQPVGSPLSLECTVEGTSNPNLYWYRQAAGRGLQLLFYSVGIGQISSEVPQNLSASRPQDRQFILSSKKLLLSDSGFYLCACQGGDSSNQPQHFGDGTRLSIL.

The rearrangement links TRBV30 to TRBJ2-3, with unresolved D. V was pared by 1 base and J by 6 bases, with 17 bases between. The germline V gene has CDR1 GTSNPN and CDR2 SVGIG (reference sequence). This CDR3 has 15 amino acids. CDR3 DNA: TGTGCCTGGAGTGACTTGGCTAGTCCCGGGGATACGCAGTATTTT. Translating gives CAWSDLASPGDTQYF.

This clone was picked up one time. The chain has TRBV19 and TRBJ1-5, with D maybe TRBD1 (5 bases). Germline-derived CDR1 and CDR2 are LNHDA and SQIVND (reference sequence). V was clipped by 5 bases and J by 5 bases, with 19 bases between them. The CDR3 runs to 16 residues. The CDR3 DNA is TGTGCCAGTAGTCCCGGACGACAGAGACGGGATCAGCCCCAGCATTTT. It encodes CASSPGRQRRDQPQHF. The complete variable domain, with remaining parts taken from reference TRBV19 and TRBJ1-5, reads DGGITQSPKYLFRKEGQNVTLSCEQNLNHDAMYWYRQDPGQGLRLIYYSQIVNDFQKGDIAEGYSVSREKKESFPLTVTSAQKNPTAFYLCASSPGRQRRDQPQHFGDGTRLSIL.

The chain joins TRBV6-5 to TRBJ2-7; 9 positions agree with TRBD1. Looked up from germline, CDR1 is MNHEY and CDR2 is SVGAGI. This CDR3 is built from 14 residues. V lost 2 bases, J lost 3 bases, and 2 bases stayed unmatched. The CDR3 DNA is TGTGCCAGCAGTTACAGGGGACAGGGCTACGAGCAGTACTTC. This encodes CASSYRGQGYEQYF.

This chain links TRBV2 with TRBJ1-5, with a weak D call TRBD1 (6 bases). From germline, CDR1 is SNHLY and CDR2 FYNNEI. The ends were cut back, 0 bases at V and 9 bases at J, with 18 bases in the middle. The length of the CDR3 is 16 residues. In DNA form, the CDR3 reads TGTGCCAGCAGTGAAGCGAGGTACAGGGTGGATGGGCCCCAGCATTTT. As protein: CASSEARYRVDGPQHF. The full variable domain, with the rest looked up from reference TRBV2 and TRBJ1-5, is EPEVTQTPSHQVTQMGQEVILRCVPISNHLYFYWYRQILGQKVEFLVSFYNNEISEKSEIFDDQFSVERPDGSNFTLKIRSTKLEDSAMYFCASSEARYRVDGPQHFGDGTRLSIL.

V usage is TRBV6-5 and J usage is TRBJ1-2; no reliable D call. The CDR3 extends over 15 amino acids. Trimming took 6 bases from V and 1 from J, leaving 15 bases between them. Germline lookup yields CDR1 MNHEY and CDR2 SVGAGI. The CDR3 here is CASSTEGAFNYGYTF. As DNA, the CDR3 is TGTGCCAGCAGCACGGAGGGAGCTTTTAACTATGGCTACACCTTC.

The genes are TRBV2 and TRBJ1-1, with 9 bases aligning to TRBD1. Germline lookup yields CDR1 SNHLY and CDR2 FYNNEI. J was trimmed by 1 base and V by 6 bases; bases with no gene match: 3. This CDR3 spans 14 amino acids. CDR3 sequence: CASRGQGTNTEAFF. DNA of the CDR3: TGTGCCAGCAGGGGACAGGGAACGAACACTGAAGCTTTCTTT.

V is TRBV7-2 and J is TRBJ2-7; TRBD1 matches at 11 bases. This CDR3 comprises 13 residues. The V gene end was trimmed by 5 bases and the J gene end by 6 bases; junction bases not matched to a gene: 3. The germline V gene encodes CDR1 SGHTA and CDR2 FQGNSA. The CDR3 DNA is TGTGCCAGCAGCCGGGACAGGGGGAGCGAGCAGTACTTC. This translates into CASSRDRGSEQYF. The full variable domain, its missing parts supplied by reference TRBV7-2 and TRBJ2-7, is GAGVSQSPSNKVTEKGKDVELRCDPISGHTALYWYRQSLGQGLEFLIYFQGNSAPDKSGLPSDRFSAERTGGSVSTLTIQRTQQEDSAVYLCASSRDRGSEQYFGPGTRLTVT.

The chain carries TRBV5-1 and TRBJ2-2, with 10 bases lining up with TRBD2. The V gene end was trimmed by 0 bases and the J gene end by 4 bases; junction bases not matched to a gene: 6. The CDR3 is 17 amino acids. Germline loops: CDR1 SGHRS, CDR2 YFSETQ. The CDR3 nucleotides read TGCGCCAGCAGCTTGGGACTAGCGGGCGCTATCACCGGGGAGCTGTTTTTT. It yields the protein CASSLGLAGAITGELFF.

The chain has TRBV4-3 and TRBJ2-7; TRBD1 might be the D (6 bases). V lost 2 bases to trimming and J lost 3 bases, with 14 bases between them. Germline CDR1 reads LGHNA; CDR2 reads YSLEER. The CDR3 covers 15 residues. CDR3 DNA: TGCGCCAGCAGCCAATCCCCAGACAGGTTCTACGAGCAGTACTTC. It yields the protein CASSQSPDRFYEQYF.

The chain is built from TRBV4-1 and TRBJ1-1; a weak D match, TRBD1 (5 bases). CDR1 and CDR2 (germline): MGHRA, YSYEKL. The CDR3 extends over 13 amino acids. Trimming removed 4 bases at V and 2 bases at J, with 8 bases between. Here the CDR3 reads CASSLQGNTEAFF. CDR3 nucleotides: TGCGCCAGCAGCCTCCAGGGTAACACTGAAGCTTTCTTT.

The chain employs TRBV5-6 and TRBJ1-4; D gene unclear. The CDR3 sequence is 13 residues long. Germline V gene data show CDR1 as SGHDT and CDR2 as YYEEEE. The V end lost 0 bases, the J end lost 7 bases, and 7 bases lay between the germline ends. The CDR3 here is CASSLAVGEKLFF. In DNA, the CDR3 is TGTGCCAGCAGCTTGGCAGTTGGTGAAAAACTGTTTTTT.

V usage is TRBV23-1 and J usage is TRBJ1-1; D is uncertain. TRBV23-1 is an open reading frame, and its role is uncertain. This CDR3 has 15 residues. V shed 7 bases and J shed 1 base, with 16 bases lying between them. This CDR3 is CASNLVRAGNTEAFF. For the CDR3, the DNA is TGCGCCAGCAACCTGGTGAGGGCGGGGAACACTGAAGCTTTCTTT.

This clone has only a few counts. J is TRBJ1-4 and V is TRBV5-1; D might be TRBD1 (6 bases). The germline CDR1 and CDR2 sequences are SGHRS and YFSETQ. This CDR3 comprises 15 residues. Trimming took 0 bases from V and 6 from J, leaving 12 bases between them. The CDR3 is CASSLAPGADEKLFF. DNA for the CDR3: TGCGCCAGCAGCTTGGCTCCAGGGGCGGATGAAAAACTGTTTTTT.

The chain joins TRBV13 to TRBJ1-2, with TRBD1 identical over 9 bases. This CDR3 comprises 14 residues. J was trimmed by 3 bases and V by 5 bases; bases with no gene match: 4. The germline V gene has CDR1 PRHDT and CDR2 FYEKMQ (reference sequence). The CDR3 region is CASSRTGDDYGYTF. CDR3 nucleotides: TGTGCCAGCAGCAGGACAGGGGACGACTATGGCTACACCTTC.

The chain combines TRBV28 with TRBJ2-5; D may be TRBD1 (6 bases). The CDR3 runs 13 residues. The germline CDR1 and CDR2 sequences are MDHEN and SYDVKM. The V end was cut by 6 bases, the J end by 4 bases, with 12 bases between. CDR3 DNA sequence: TGTGCCAGCAGCTACAGGGACCCAGAGACCCAGTACTTC. It specifies CASSYRDPETQYF.

Regarding this clone: A junction boundary mismatches the germline segment, possibly from a read error. J is TRBJ2-1 and V is TRBV30; 10 bases match TRBD1. The length of the CDR3 is 18 residues. Germline values: CDR1 GTSNPN, CDR2 SVGIG (reference sequence). The CDR3 sequence is CVWSVVTGQGRSNGEQFF. In DNA form, the CDR3 reads TGTGTCTGGAGTGTAGTCACGGGACAGGGGAGAAGTAACGGTGAGCAGTTCTTC.

The rearrangement joins TRBV30 to TRBJ1-2, with D tentatively TRBD1 (6 bases). Per germline, CDR1 GTSNPN and CDR2 SVGIG (reference sequence). The CDR3 length is 13 residues. Trimming pared 3 bases from V and 3 bases from J, leaving 11 bases between. The CDR3: CAWRRGGYYGYTF. The CDR3 nucleotides are TGTGCCTGGAGAAGGGGGGGCTACTATGGCTACACCTTC.

The chain recombines TRBV6-1 with TRBJ1-1; no reliable D call. Per germline, CDR1 MNHNS and CDR2 SASEGT. Trimming removed 6 bases at V and 3 bases at J, with 11 bases between. The CDR3 covers 13 residues. The CDR3 loop is CASRESPDTEAFF. CDR3 DNA sequence: TGTGCCAGCAGGGAATCGCCGGACACTGAAGCTTTCTTT.

The chain uses TRBV19 and TRBJ1-2, with 10 positions matching TRBD1. The trim removed 5 bases at V and 1 base at J, leaving 7 bases unmatched. The germline CDR1 and CDR2 sequences are LNHDA and SQIVND (reference sequence). The CDR3 loop spans 16 amino acids. CDR3 sequence reads: CASSPQGQGNNYGYTF. The CDR3 coding sequence is TGTGCCAGTAGTCCCCAGGGACAGGGGAATAACTATGGCTACACCTTC.

The rearrangement uses TRBV6-1 and TRBJ2-3; D gene ambiguous. Trimming stripped 1 base from V and 6 bases from J, with 8 bases between. Looked up from germline, CDR1 is MNHNS and CDR2 is SASEGT. This CDR3 has 13 amino acids. CDR3 in amino acids: CASSEVYGDTQYF. The CDR3 coding sequence is TGTGCCAGCAGTGAAGTGTACGGGGATACGCAGTATTTT.

This clone turned up a few times. V usage is TRBV4-3 and J usage is TRBJ1-3, with a weak D call TRBD1 (5 bases). Trimming removed 4 bases at V and 7 bases at J, with 17 bases between. The CDR3 spans 15 residues. Germline-derived CDR1 and CDR2 are LGHNA and YSLEER. The CDR3 protein is CASSPGHDTRNTIYF. Here the CDR3 DNA reads TGCGCCAGCAGCCCCGGACACGACACCCGGAACACCATATATTTT.

The chain is built from TRBV9 and TRBJ2-7; the D is unclear. Germline V gives CDR1 SGDLS, CDR2 YYNGEE. The CDR3 is 13 amino acids. V lost 2 bases and J lost 1, with 7 bases in between. In nucleotides, the CDR3 is TGTGCCAGCAGCGTCTCCCCGTCCTACGAGCAGTACTTC. Residues: CASSVSPSYEQYF. The full variable domain, in which reference TRBV9 and TRBJ2-7 provide the parts outside the CDR3, is DSGVTQTPKHLITATGQRVTLRCSPRSGDLSVYWYQQSLDQGLQFLIQYYNGEERAKGNILERFSAQQFPDLHSELNLSSLELGDSALYFCASSVSPSYEQYFGPGTRLTVT.

The V gene is TRBV7-6, the J gene TRBJ2-5, with 10 bases fitting TRBD2. Germline-derived CDR1 and CDR2 are SGHVS and FNYEAQ. The CDR3 covers 16 residues. Trimming at V came to 6 bases and at J to 4 bases, leaving 11 bases not matched to a gene. This CDR3 reads CASSRGAGGRGETQYF. The CDR3 DNA is TGTGCCAGCAGTCGAGGAGCGGGAGGGCGTGGAGAGACCCAGTACTTC.

Only a few counts were recorded for this clone. This chain joins TRBV27 and TRBJ1-2, with 9 bases lining up with TRBD1. Germline-derived CDR1 and CDR2 are MNHEY and SMNVEV (reference sequence). After removal of 5 bases from V and 7 bases from J, the junction contained 11 bases not matched to a gene. The CDR3 runs 15 residues. The DNA for the CDR3 is TGTGCCAGCAGTCCGTATTGGACAGGGGCGGGTGGCTACACCTTC. It codes for CASSPYWTGAGGYTF.

This chain links TRBV19 with TRBJ1-6; 7 positions agree with TRBD1. CDR3 length equals 15 residues. Germline assignment: CDR1 LNHDA and CDR2 SQIVND (reference sequence). Trimming took 4 bases from V and 8 from J; bases not matched to a gene: 8. This chain's CDR3 is CASSKDEGQYSPLHF. The CDR3 region has the DNA TGTGCCAGTAGTAAAGATGAGGGACAGTATTCACCCCTCCACTTT.

About this clone itself: Additional DNA sequences in this sample encode the identical CDR3. The CDR3: CSARRNTEAFF. The DNA for the CDR3 is TGCAGTGCAAGGAGGAACACTGAAGCTTTCTTT. V and J are TRBV20-1 and TRBJ1-1, with D unclear. The CDR3 is made up of 11 amino acids. Germline V gene sequence: CDR1 DFQATT, CDR2 SNEGSKA (reference sequence). Trimming left V 6 bases short and J 1 base short, with 6 bases between.